The sequence of this TCR beta chain was determined in a study of siplizumab effects on memory and regulatory T cells. Study outcomes and limitations: The Treg-derived share of mappable alloreactive CD4+ clones averaged about 69% with siplizumab and 26.9% in controls. Siplizumab caused a significant drop in alloreactive sequences traceable to unstimulated CD4+ memory cells. An assignable phenotype, naive or memory, was missing from roughly 86-96% of proliferating CD4+ or CD8+ clones. Naive T cells were seemingly more diverse than memory cells, and major contributions to the alloresponse seemed to be made by them.

This clone was seen a single time. Its antigen is unknown. The table came from immunoSEQ multiplex PCR; TCRdb's copy has only in-frame clones and leaves some out. The repertoire holds tens of thousands of clones, roughly 96% seen once, with under 0.04% in the top ten. The CDR3 extends over 15 amino acids. Germline loops: CDR1 MGHDK, CDR2 SYGVNS. The V end lost 2 bases, the J end lost 5 bases, and 15 bases lay between the germline ends. The sample consisted of naive CD4+ T cells sorted from blood. This rearrangement joins TRBV25-1 to TRBJ2-5; D gene uncertain. The TCR comes from a human donor in good health. The CDR3 bases are TGTGCCAGCAGTGAACTTTGGGGTTTTGGGGAGACCCAGTACTTC. Protein: CASSELWGFGETQYF.